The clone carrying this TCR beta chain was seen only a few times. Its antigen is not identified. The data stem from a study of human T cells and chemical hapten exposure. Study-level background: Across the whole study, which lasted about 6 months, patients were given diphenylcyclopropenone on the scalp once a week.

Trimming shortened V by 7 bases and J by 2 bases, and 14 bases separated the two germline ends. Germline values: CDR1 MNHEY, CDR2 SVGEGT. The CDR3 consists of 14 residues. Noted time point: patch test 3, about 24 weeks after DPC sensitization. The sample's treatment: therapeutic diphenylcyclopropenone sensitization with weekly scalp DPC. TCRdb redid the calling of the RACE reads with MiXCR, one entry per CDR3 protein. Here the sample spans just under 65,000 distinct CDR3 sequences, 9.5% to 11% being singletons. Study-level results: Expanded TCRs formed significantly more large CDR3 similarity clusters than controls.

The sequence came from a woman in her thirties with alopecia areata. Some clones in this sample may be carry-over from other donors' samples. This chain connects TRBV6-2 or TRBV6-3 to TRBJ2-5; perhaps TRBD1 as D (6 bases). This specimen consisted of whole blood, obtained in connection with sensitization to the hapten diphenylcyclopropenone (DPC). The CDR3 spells CASIKGGLQETQYF. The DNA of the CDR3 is TGTGCCAGCATTAAAGGGGGTCTACAAGAGACCCAGTACTTC.